The T cell receptor (beta chain) under discussion was sequenced for a study of T cells in localized non-small cell lung cancer. Study findings and constraints: Among the tissues sampled, uninvolved adjacent lung had the highest T cell clonality, above tumor. With higher T cell density in blood came longer overall survival.

There are 14 residues in the CDR3. With 5 bases removed from V and 7 bases from J, the gap between germline ends came to 16 bases. Germline lookup yields CDR1 SGHRS and CDR2 YFSETQ. The table came from immunoSEQ multiplex PCR; TCRdb's copy has only in-frame clones and leaves some out. The sample comprises some 6,700 clones, approximately 15% of which are singletons, and under 5.5% rests with the top ten. Regarding this clone: Its matching antigen is unknown.

The sequence came from a male donor older than 55 with stage II squamous cell lung carcinoma. The chain joins TRBV5-1 to TRBJ2-1; either TRBD1 or TRBD2 may supply D (5 bases each). Sample: normal lung tissue next to the tumor, taken before any cancer treatment. The CDR3, as DNA: TGCGCCAGCAGGGGGACCGGGCCACGAAATGAGCAGTTCTTC. Amino acids: CASRGTGPRNEQFF.